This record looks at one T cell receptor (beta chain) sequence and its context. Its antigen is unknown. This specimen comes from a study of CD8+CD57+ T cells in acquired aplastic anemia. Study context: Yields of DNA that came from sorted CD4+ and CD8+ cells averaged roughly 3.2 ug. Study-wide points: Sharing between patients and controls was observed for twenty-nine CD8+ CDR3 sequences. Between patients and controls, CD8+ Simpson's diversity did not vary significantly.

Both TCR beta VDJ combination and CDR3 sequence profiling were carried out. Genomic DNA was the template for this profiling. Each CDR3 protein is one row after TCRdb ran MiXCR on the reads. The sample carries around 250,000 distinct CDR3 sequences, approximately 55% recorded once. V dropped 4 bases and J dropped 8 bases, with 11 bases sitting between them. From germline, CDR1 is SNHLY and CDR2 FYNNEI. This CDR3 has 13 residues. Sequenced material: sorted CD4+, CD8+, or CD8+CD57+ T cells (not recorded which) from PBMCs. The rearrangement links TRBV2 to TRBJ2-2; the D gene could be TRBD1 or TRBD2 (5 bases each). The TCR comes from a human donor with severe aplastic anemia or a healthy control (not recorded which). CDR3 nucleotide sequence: TGTGCCAGCAGTGTACAAGGGGAGGGGGAGCTGTTTTTT. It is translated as CASSVQGEGELFF.